This TCR beta chain was observed in a study of response to subunit inactivated influenza vaccine. General observations from the study: The authors suggested that every seasonal influenza vaccination recruits few new T cells.

This clonotype is a singleton in its sample. Its matching antigen is unknown. V shed 0 bases and J shed 7 bases, with 13 bases lying between them. There are 15 residues in the CDR3. Germline-derived CDR1 and CDR2 are LGHDT and YNNKEL (reference sequence). TCRdb re-derived calls from the RT-PCR reads in MiXCR, one entry per CDR3 protein. The repertoire includes 450,000 to 550,000 distinct CDR3 sequences, over 25% of them detected once, and around 1.8% sits in the top ten. The chain has TRBV3-1 and TRBJ2-1; no firm D call. Material: CD4+ T cells sorted from PBMCs, obtained less than 6 days after vaccination. This clonotype was obtained from a man aged 50-60 years who received an inactivated influenza vaccine. CDR3 nucleotides: TGTGCCAGCAGCCAAGATCGGACGGCTTGGAATGAGCAGTTCTTC. Translating gives CASSQDRTAWNEQFF.